Below are 22 T cell receptor beta chains sequenced from a single sample in a study of blood T cell repertoires in COVID-19. Using immunoSEQ multiplex PCR, the repertoire was profiled, and TCRdb retains in-frame clones only, with some absent. There are roughly 150,000 clones in the sample; roughly 88% occur only once, and about 7% lies in the top ten. Input material: peripheral blood. These receptors were collected from a woman between 45 and 60 years old in a cohort sampled during active or convalescent COVID-19.

The chain has TRBV6-2 or TRBV6-3 and TRBJ1-1, with a weak D call TRBD1 (5 bases). The CDR3 length is 14 residues. V lost 2 bases and J lost 6, with 13 bases in between. Germline CDR1 reads MNHEY; CDR2 reads SVGEGT. CDR3 protein: CASSYGPRVAEAFF. The CDR3 DNA follows: TGTGCCAGCAGTTACGGGCCCAGGGTCGCTGAAGCTTTCTTT.

The genes are TRBV11-3 and TRBJ2-4, with D perhaps matching TRBD1 (6 bases). The CDR3 length is 14 residues. Trimming stripped 4 bases from V and 4 bases from J, with 11 bases between. The germline V gene has CDR1 SGHNT and CDR2 YENEEA. The DNA for the CDR3 is TGTGCCAGCAGCTCAAGGACAGATAAAAACATTCAGTACTTC. Translated: CASSSRTDKNIQYF.

The chain uses TRBV5-1 and TRBJ2-7; 7 nucleotides match TRBD2. From germline, CDR1 is SGHRS and CDR2 YFSETQ. V lost 4 bases, J lost 6 bases, and 13 bases stayed unmatched. This CDR3 region has 15 residues. The CDR3, as DNA: TGCGCCAGCAGCCGGGGGGAGGGGTCAGCGTTCGAGCAGTACTTC. Its protein product is CASSRGEGSAFEQYF. The whole variable domain, filled in from reference TRBV5-1 and TRBJ2-7, reads KAGVTQTPRYLIKTRGQQVTLSCSPISGHRSVSWYQQTPGQGLQFLFEYFSETQRNKGNFPGRFSGRQFSNSRSEMNVSTLELGDSALYLCASSRGEGSAFEQYFGPGTRLTVT.

The chain uses TRBV6-2 or TRBV6-3 and TRBJ1-1; D is unclear. The CDR3 extends over 15 amino acids. V was cut by 2 bases and J by 3 bases, with 13 bases left in between. The germline gives CDR1 MNHEY, CDR2 SVGEGT. CDR3 bases: TGTGCCAGCAGTTACCCCCCAGGAACCTACACTGAAGCTTTCTTT. Residues: CASSYPPGTYTEAFF.

The chain links TRBV3-1 (or the pseudogene TRBV3-2) to TRBJ2-6; weak D call: TRBD1 (6 bases). Germline CDR1 and CDR2: LGHDT and YNNKEL (reference sequence). V was cut by 0 bases and J by 1 base, with 7 bases left in between. The CDR3 loop spans 16 amino acids. CDR3 sequence reads: CASSQDTGSGANVLTF. CDR3 coding DNA: TGTGCCAGCAGCCAAGATACAGGGTCTGGGGCCAACGTCCTGACTTTC.

This chain links TRBV2 with TRBJ2-7; 11 positions agree with TRBD2. This CDR3 has 15 amino acids. V dropped 6 bases and J dropped 3; count of bases not matched to a gene: 7. CDR1 and CDR2 (germline): SNHLY, FYNNEI. CDR3 coding DNA: TGTGCCAGCAGGAAACTAGCGGGAGCGAACTACGAGCAGTACTTC. It yields the protein CASRKLAGANYEQYF.

This clone came up a few times. The V gene is TRBV7-2, the J gene TRBJ1-2; tentative D call: TRBD1 (5 bases). The germline V gene encodes CDR1 SGHTA and CDR2 FQGNSA. The V end was cut by 1 base, the J end by 7 bases, with 13 bases between. CDR3 size: 14 residues. CDR3: CASSLGQGEGGYTF. As DNA, the CDR3 is TGTGCCAGCAGCTTAGGCCAGGGCGAAGGTGGCTACACCTTC. The full variable domain, completed using reference TRBV7-2 and TRBJ1-2, is GAGVSQSPSNKVTEKGKDVELRCDPISGHTALYWYRQSLGQGLEFLIYFQGNSAPDKSGLPSDRFSAERTGGSVSTLTIQRTQQEDSAVYLCASSLGQGEGGYTFGSGTRLTVV.

V usage is TRBV5-1 and J usage is TRBJ1-2; D might be TRBD1 (5 bases). The CDR3 length is 15 residues. Germline V gene sequence: CDR1 SGHRS, CDR2 YFSETQ. V lost 4 bases and J 0 bases, leaving 13 bases between the germline ends. CDR3 sequence (DNA): TGCGCCAGCAGCCTGGCCGCGGGGGCTAACTATGGCTACACCTTC. This codes for CASSLAAGANYGYTF.

J is TRBJ1-4 and V is TRBV12-5, with D possibly being TRBD1 (6 bases). V was cut by 6 bases and J by 4 bases, with 15 bases left in between. CDR1 and CDR2 from the germline V gene are LGHNT and FRNRAP. The CDR3 totals 15 residues. The CDR3 coding sequence is TGTGCTAGTGGCACCAGGACAGCATTTAATGAAAAACTGTTTTTT. This translates into CASGTRTAFNEKLFF.

The V and J genes are TRBV11-2 and TRBJ1-1; weak D call: TRBD1 (5 bases). The germline gives CDR1 SGHAT, CDR2 FQNNGV. V was trimmed by 6 bases and J by 3 bases, leaving 14 bases between them. The CDR3 length is 14 residues. The CDR3 reads CASSFVLGDTEAFF. In DNA, the CDR3 is TGTGCCAGCAGTTTTGTCCTAGGGGACACTGAAGCTTTCTTT.

This clone was seen once. The chain links TRBV30 to TRBJ2-5, with D possibly being TRBD2 (5 bases). In germline, CDR1 is GTSNPN, CDR2 SVGIG (reference sequence). This CDR3 has 12 residues. V was trimmed by 2 bases and J by 2 bases, leaving 6 bases between them. CDR3 bases: TGTGCCTGGAGTCGCGGGCAAGAGACCCAGTACTTC. This codes for CAWSRGQETQYF.

This rearrangement joins TRBV5-1 to TRBJ1-3; D perhaps matches TRBD1 (6 bases). The CDR3 contains 16 residues. The germline V and J ends were trimmed by 0 bases and 0 bases, with 10 bases remaining between them. Germline assignment: CDR1 SGHRS and CDR2 YFSETQ. The CDR3 coding sequence is TGCGCCAGCAGCTTGGCCGGACAGTCCTCTGGAAACACCATATATTTT. Translation gives CASSLAGQSSGNTIYF.

The rearrangement joins TRBV5-1 to TRBJ2-7; 9 positions match TRBD1. The length of the CDR3 is 18 residues. The germline gives CDR1 SGHRS, CDR2 YFSETQ. V lost 3 bases, J lost 2 bases, and 15 bases stayed unmatched. In DNA form, the CDR3 reads TGCGCCAGCAGCTCGCCGGGACAGGGACTCACTCAAGCCTACGAGCAGTACTTC. Translating it yields CASSSPGQGLTQAYEQYF.

This clone is a singleton in its sample. The V gene is TRBV5-4, the J gene TRBJ1-1; D is perhaps TRBD1 (6 bases). With 4 bases removed from V and 2 bases from J, the gap between germline ends came to 15 bases. The CDR3 has 15 amino acids. From germline, CDR1 is SGHNT and CDR2 YYREEE (reference sequence). The CDR3 is CASSPRDTVNTEAFF. CDR3 nucleotide sequence: TGTGCCAGCAGCCCCCGGGACACGGTTAACACTGAAGCTTTCTTT.

The J gene is TRBJ2-2, the V gene TRBV5-4, with 11 nucleotides matching TRBD1. J gave up 6 bases and V 4 bases, and 5 bases lay outside the gene matches. Germline V gene lookup returns CDR1 SGHNT and CDR2 YYREEE (reference sequence). CDR3 size: 15 residues. CDR3 loop: CASSLRTGGSGELFF. In nucleotides, the CDR3 is TGTGCCAGCAGCCTGCGGACAGGGGGCTCCGGGGAGCTGTTTTTT.

The gene calls are TRBV21-1 and TRBJ1-6; whether TRBD1, the table's D call, matches the DNA was not checked. TRBV21-1 is a pseudogene locus. The CDR3 loop spans 15 amino acids. CDR3: CASSQRGTGDSPLHF. CDR3 coding DNA: TGTGCCAGCAGCCAAAGGGGGACAGGGGACTCACCCCTCCACTTT.

The chain combines TRBV7-6 with TRBJ2-3, with TRBD2 matching 8 bases. The V gene's germline CDR1 is SGHVS and CDR2 FNYEAQ. V was pared by 2 bases and J by 2 bases, with 18 bases of the junction left unmatched. The CDR3 sequence is 20 residues long. CDR3 in amino acids: CASSLNLQAGAGQDTDTQYF. In nucleotides, the CDR3 is TGTGCCAGCAGCTTAAACCTCCAAGCGGGGGCCGGACAAGACACAGATACGCAGTATTTT.

CDR3 in amino acids: CSASNGGMPQHF. CDR3 in DNA: TGCAGTGCTAGTAACGGGGGGATGCCCCAGCATTTT. The rearrangement joins TRBV20-1 to TRBJ1-5; a possible D gene is TRBD1 (5 bases). Germline assignment: CDR1 DFQATT and CDR2 SNEGSKA (reference sequence). Trimming left V 3 bases short and J 9 bases short, with 12 bases between. This CDR3 comprises 12 residues.

This chain connects TRBV19 to TRBJ1-1, with 7 bases identical to TRBD1. Germline lookup yields CDR1 LNHDA and CDR2 SQIVND (reference sequence). J lost 5 bases, V lost 6 bases, and 3 bases had no gene match. CDR3 size: 12 residues. This CDR3 reads CASRRQGTEAFF. The CDR3 region has the DNA TGTGCCAGTAGGCGACAGGGTACTGAAGCTTTCTTT. The full variable domain, in which reference TRBV19 and TRBJ1-1 provide the parts outside the CDR3, is DGGITQSPKYLFRKEGQNVTLSCEQNLNHDAMYWYRQDPGQGLRLIYYSQIVNDFQKGDIAEGYSVSREKKESFPLTVTSAQKNPTAFYLCASRRQGTEAFFGQGTRLTVV.

V and J are TRBV2 and TRBJ2-2, with TRBD2 matching over 15 bases. V gave up 6 bases and J gave up 2 bases; unmatched junction bases: 4. Looked up from germline, CDR1 is SNHLY and CDR2 is FYNNEI. The CDR3 spans 17 residues. In nucleotides, the CDR3 is TGTGCCAGCAGAAAGGGACTAGCGGGGGGAAACACCGGGGAGCTGTTTTTT. It is translated as CASRKGLAGGNTGELFF.

The genes are TRBV10-2 and TRBJ1-1, with 7 bases fitting TRBD1. Trimming cost V 7 bases and J 1 base; bases outside gene matches: 3. Germline V gene sequence: CDR1 WSHSY, CDR2 SAAADI. The CDR3 runs to 13 residues. The CDR3 is CASTGTANTEAFF. The CDR3 DNA follows: TGCGCCAGCACCGGGACAGCGAACACTGAAGCTTTCTTT.

The chain joins TRBV3-1 (or the pseudogene TRBV3-2) to TRBJ1-3; D not resolved. Trimming cost V 5 bases and J 0 bases, with 11 bases left between them. In germline, CDR1 is LGHDT, CDR2 YNNKEL (reference sequence). There are 15 residues in the CDR3. CDR3 residues: CASSNGVNSGNTIYF. CDR3 sequence (DNA): TGTGCCAGCAGCAACGGGGTTAACTCTGGAAACACCATATATTTT.